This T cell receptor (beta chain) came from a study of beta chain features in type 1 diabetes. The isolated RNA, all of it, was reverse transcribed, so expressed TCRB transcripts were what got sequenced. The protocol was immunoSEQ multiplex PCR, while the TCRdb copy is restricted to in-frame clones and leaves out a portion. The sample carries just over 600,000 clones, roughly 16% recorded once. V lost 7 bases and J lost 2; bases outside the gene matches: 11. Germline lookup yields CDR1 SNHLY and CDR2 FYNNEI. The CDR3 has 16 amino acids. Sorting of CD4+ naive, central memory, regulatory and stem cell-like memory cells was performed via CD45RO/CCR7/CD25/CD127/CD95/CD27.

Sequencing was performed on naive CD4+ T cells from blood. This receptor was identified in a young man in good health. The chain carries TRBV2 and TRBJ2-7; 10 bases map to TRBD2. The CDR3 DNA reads TGTGCCAGCAATTTGAAGGGACTAGCGTTAGCCTACGAGCAGTACTTC. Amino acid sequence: CASNLKGLALAYEQYF.